This T cell receptor (beta chain) was sequenced during a study of shared clonotypes between healthy human individuals. Study background: Three plates were used per donor for CD4 naive, three for CD4 memory, two for CD8 naive and one for CD8 memory.

CDR1 is SGHRS and CDR2 is YFSETQ in the germline V gene. The CDR3 extends over 14 amino acids. V lost 1 base and J 2 bases, leaving 8 bases between the germline ends. Sequenced by immunoSEQ multiplex PCR; TCRdb stores in-frame clones only, minus some. Of some 1 million clones in the sample, roughly 80% were seen once. The source of this sequence is a man between 18 and 29 years old in good health. V usage is TRBV5-1 and J usage is TRBJ2-3; D unclear. The sequenced sample consisted of memory CD4+ T cells sorted from blood. The subset was: CD45RA-negative fraction. CDR3 sequence: CASSLSLNTDTQYF. The DNA of the CDR3 is TGCGCCAGCAGCTTGTCACTTAACACAGATACGCAGTATTTT.